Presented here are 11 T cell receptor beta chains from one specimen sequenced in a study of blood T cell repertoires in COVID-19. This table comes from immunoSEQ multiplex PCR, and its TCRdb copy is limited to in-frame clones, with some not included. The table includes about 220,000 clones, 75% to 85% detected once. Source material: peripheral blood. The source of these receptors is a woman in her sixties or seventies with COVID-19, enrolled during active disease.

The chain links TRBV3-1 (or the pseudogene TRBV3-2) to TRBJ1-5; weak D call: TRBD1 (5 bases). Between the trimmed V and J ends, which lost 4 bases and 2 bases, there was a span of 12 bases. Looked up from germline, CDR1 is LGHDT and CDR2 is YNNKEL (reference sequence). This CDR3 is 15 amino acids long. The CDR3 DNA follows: TGTGCCAGCAGCCTGCCTCCAGGGCGCAATCAGCCCCAGCATTTT. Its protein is CASSLPPGRNQPQHF.

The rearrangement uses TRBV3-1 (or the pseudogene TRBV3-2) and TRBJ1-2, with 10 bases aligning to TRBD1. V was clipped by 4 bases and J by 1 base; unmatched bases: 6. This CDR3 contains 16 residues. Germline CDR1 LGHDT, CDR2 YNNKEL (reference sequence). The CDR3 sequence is CASSLFGTGVNYGYTF. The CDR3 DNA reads TGTGCCAGCAGCCTCTTCGGGACAGGGGTTAACTATGGCTACACCTTC.

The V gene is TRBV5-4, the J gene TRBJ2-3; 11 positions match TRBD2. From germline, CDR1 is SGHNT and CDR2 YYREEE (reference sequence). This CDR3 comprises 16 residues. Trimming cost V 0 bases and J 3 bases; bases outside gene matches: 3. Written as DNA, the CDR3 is TGTGCCAGCAGCTTGGGCCTAGCGGGAGGAACAGATACGCAGTATTTT. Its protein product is CASSLGLAGGTDTQYF.

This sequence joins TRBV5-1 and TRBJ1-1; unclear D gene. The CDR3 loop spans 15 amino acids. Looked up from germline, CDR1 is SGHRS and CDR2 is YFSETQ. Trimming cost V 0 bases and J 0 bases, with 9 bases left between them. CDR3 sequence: CASSLVPGMNTEAFF. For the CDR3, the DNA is TGCGCCAGCAGCTTGGTCCCGGGAATGAACACTGAAGCTTTCTTT.

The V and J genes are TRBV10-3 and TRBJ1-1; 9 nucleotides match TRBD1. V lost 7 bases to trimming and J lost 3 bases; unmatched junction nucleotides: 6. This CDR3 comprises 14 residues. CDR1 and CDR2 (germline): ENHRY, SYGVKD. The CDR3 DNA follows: TGTGCCATCACTGGGGACAGGGTCGACACTGAAGCTTTCTTT. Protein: CAITGDRVDTEAFF.

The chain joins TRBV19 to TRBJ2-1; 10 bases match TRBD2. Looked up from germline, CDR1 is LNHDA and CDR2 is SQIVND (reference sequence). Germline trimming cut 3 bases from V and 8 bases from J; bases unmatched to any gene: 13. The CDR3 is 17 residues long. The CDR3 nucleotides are TGTGCCAGTAGTATTAATTCGGCTAGCGGGAGTCTCGATGAGCAGTTCTTC. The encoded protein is CASSINSASGSLDEQFF.

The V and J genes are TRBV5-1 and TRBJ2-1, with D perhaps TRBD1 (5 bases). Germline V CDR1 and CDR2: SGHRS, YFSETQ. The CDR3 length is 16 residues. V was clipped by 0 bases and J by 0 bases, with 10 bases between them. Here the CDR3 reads CASSLVGATSYNEQFF. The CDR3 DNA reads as TGCGCCAGCAGCTTGGTAGGGGCAACCTCCTACAATGAGCAGTTCTTC.

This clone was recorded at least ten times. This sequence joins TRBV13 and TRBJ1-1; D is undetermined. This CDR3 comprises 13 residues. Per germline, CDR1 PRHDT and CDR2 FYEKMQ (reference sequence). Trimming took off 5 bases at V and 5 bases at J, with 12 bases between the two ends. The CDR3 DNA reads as TGTGCCAGCAGCCTCCGATCGGGGACTGAAGCTTTCTTT. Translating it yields CASSLRSGTEAFF.

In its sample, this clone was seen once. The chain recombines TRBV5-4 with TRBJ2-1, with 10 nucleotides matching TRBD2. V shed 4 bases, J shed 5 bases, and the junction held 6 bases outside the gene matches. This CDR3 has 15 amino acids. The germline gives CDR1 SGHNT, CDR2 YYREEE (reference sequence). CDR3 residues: CASSIAGGGNNEQFF. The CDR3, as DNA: TGTGCCAGCAGCATAGCGGGAGGCGGTAACAATGAGCAGTTCTTC.

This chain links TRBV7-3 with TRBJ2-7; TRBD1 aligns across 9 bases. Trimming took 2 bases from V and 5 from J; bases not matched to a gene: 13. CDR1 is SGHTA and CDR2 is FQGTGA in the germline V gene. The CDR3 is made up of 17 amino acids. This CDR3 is CASSLGPKGQGLHEQYF. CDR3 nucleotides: TGTGCCAGCAGCTTAGGCCCCAAAGGACAGGGGCTACACGAGCAGTACTTC.

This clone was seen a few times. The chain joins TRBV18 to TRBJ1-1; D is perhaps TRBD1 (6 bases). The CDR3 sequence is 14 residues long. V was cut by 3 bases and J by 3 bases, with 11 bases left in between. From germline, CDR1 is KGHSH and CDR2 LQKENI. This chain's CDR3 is CASSPQTGYTEAFF. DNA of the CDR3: TGTGCCAGCTCACCGCAGACAGGTTACACTGAAGCTTTCTTT.